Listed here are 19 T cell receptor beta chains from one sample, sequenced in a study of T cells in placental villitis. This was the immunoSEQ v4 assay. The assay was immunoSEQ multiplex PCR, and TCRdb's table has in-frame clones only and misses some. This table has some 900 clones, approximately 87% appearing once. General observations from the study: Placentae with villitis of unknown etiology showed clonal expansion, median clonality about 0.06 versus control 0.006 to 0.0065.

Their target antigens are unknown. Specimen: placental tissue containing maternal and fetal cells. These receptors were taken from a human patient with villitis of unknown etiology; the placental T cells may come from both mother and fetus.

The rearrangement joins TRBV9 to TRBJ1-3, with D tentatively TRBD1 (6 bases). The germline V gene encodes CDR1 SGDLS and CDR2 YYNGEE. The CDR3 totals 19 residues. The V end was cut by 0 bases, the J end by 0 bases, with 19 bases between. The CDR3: CASSVDGRKKGGSGNTIYF. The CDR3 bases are TGTGCCAGCAGCGTAGATGGCAGGAAAAAAGGGGGCTCTGGAAACACCATATATTTT.

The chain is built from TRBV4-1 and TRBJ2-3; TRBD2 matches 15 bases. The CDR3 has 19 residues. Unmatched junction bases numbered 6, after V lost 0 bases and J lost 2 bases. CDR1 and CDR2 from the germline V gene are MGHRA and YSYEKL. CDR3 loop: CASSQDWGTSGGPTDTQYF. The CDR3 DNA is TGCGCCAGCAGCCAAGATTGGGGGACTAGCGGGGGGCCCACAGATACGCAGTATTTT.

The CDR3 here is CASSESGQGRETQYF. Written as DNA, the CDR3 is TGTGCCAGCAGTGAATCGGGACAGGGTCGGGAGACCCAGTACTTC. This sequence joins TRBV2 and TRBJ2-5; TRBD1 matches 9 bases. V lost 2 bases and J lost 5; bases outside the gene matches: 6. The CDR3 is 15 residues long. Germline V lookup: CDR1 SNHLY, CDR2 FYNNEI.

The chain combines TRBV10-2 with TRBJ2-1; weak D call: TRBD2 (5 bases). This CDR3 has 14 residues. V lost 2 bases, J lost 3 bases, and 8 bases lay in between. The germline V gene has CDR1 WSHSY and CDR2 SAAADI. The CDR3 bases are TGCGCCAGCAGTGAGGGACTGGACTACAATGAGCAGTTCTTC. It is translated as CASSEGLDYNEQFF.

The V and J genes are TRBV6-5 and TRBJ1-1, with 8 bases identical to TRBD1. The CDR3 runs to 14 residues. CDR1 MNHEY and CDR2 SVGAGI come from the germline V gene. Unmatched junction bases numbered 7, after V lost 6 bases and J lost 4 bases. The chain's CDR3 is CASSAGGRSTEAFF. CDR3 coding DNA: TGTGCCAGCAGCGCAGGGGGCCGGAGCACTGAAGCTTTCTTT.

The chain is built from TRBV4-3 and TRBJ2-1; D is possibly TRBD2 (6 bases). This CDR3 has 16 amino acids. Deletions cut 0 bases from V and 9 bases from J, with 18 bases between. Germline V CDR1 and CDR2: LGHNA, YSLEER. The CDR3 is CASSQDKVLAIGEQFF. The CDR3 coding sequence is TGCGCCAGCAGCCAAGATAAGGTTCTAGCGATTGGTGAGCAGTTCTTC.

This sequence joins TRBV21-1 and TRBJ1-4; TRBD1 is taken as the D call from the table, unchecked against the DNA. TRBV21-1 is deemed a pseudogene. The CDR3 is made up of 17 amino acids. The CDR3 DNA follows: TGTGCCAGCAGCAAATCCGGGACAACTGCAACTAATGAAAAACTGTTTTTT. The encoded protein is CASSKSGTTATNEKLFF.

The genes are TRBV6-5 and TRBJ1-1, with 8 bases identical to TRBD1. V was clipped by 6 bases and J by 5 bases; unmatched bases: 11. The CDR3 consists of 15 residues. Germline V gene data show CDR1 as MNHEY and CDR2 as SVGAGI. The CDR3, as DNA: TGTGCCAGCAGCCAGGCAGGGGGCGCGTTGACTGAAGCTTTCTTT. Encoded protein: CASSQAGGALTEAFF.

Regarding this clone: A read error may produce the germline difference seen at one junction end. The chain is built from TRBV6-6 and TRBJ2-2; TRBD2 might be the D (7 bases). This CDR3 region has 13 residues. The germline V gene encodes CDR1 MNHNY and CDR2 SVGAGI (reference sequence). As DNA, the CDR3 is TGTGCGGGAGGGGGTGCGAACACCGGGAAGCTGTTTTTT. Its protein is CAGGGANTGKLFF.

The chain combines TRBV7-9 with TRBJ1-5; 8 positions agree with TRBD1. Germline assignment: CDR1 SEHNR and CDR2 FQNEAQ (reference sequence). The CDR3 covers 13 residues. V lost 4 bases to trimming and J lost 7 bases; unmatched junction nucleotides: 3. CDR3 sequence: CASSSTGDQPQHF. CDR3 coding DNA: TGTGCCAGCAGCTCGACAGGGGACCAGCCCCAGCATTTT.

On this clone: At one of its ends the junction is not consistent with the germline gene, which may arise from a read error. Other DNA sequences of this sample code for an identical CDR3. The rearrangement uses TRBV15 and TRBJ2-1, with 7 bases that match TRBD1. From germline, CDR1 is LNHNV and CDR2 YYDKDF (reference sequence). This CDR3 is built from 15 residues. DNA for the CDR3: TGTGCCACTAGCAGGGGGACCGAATCCTACAATGAGCAGTTCTTC. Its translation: CATSRGTESYNEQFF.

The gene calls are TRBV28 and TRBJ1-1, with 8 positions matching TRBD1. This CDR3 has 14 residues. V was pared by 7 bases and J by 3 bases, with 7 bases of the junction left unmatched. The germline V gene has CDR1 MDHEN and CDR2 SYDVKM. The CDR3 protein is CASTPDRAYTEAFF. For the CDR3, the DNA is TGTGCCAGCACCCCGGACAGGGCATACACTGAAGCTTTCTTT.

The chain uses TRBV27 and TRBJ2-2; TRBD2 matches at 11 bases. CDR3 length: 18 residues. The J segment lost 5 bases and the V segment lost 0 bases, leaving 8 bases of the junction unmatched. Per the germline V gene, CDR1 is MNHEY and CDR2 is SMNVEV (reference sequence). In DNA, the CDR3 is TGTGCCAGCAGTTTATCTTTGGTAGCGGGAGGGCCGACCGGGGAGCTGTTTTTT. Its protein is CASSLSLVAGGPTGELFF.

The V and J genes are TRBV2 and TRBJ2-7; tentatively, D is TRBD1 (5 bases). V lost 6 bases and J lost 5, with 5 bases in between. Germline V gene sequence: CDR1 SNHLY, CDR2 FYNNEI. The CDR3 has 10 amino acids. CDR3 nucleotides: TGTGCCAGCAGCAGGGACGAGCAGTACTTC. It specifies CASSRDEQYF.

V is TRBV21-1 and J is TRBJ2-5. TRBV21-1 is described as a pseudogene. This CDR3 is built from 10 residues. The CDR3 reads CASSKETQYF. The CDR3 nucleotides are TGTGCCAGCAGCAAGGAGACCCAGTACTTC.

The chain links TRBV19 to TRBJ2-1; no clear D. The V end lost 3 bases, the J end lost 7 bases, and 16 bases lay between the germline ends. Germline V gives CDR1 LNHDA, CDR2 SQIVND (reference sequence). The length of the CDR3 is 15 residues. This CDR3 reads CASSISLTQVNEQFF. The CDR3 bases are TGTGCCAGTAGTATTTCGCTCACCCAGGTAAATGAGCAGTTCTTC. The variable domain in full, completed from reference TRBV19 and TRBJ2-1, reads DGGITQSPKYLFRKEGQNVTLSCEQNLNHDAMYWYRQDPGQGLRLIYYSQIVNDFQKGDIAEGYSVSREKKESFPLTVTSAQKNPTAFYLCASSISLTQVNEQFFGPGTRLTVL.

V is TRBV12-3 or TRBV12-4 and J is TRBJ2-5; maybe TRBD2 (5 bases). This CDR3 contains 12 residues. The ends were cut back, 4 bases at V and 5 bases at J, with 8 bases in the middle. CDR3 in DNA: TGTGCCAGCAGTTATAGCGTCGAGACCCAGTACTTC. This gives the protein CASSYSVETQYF.

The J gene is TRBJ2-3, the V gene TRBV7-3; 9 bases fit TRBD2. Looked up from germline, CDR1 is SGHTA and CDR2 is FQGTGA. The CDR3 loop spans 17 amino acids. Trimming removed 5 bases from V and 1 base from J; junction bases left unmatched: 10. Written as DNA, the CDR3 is TGTGCCAGCAGCCCGCGGACTAGCGTTACGGGCACAGATACGCAGTATTTT. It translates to CASSPRTSVTGTDTQYF.

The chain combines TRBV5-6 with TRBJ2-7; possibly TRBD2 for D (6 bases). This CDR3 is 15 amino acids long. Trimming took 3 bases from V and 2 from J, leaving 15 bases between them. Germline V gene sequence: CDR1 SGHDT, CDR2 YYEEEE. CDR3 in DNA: TGTGCCAGCAGCTCGGGGGAGGATTCCCCCTACGAGCAGTACTTC. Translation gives CASSSGEDSPYEQYF.